The present TCR beta chain was sequenced within a study of T cells expressing NK-cell markers. Study-wide context: There were seven HCMV-seropositive donors and one seronegative donor among the eight sequenced.

Germline V gene data show CDR1 as SNHLY and CDR2 as FYNNEI. This CDR3 contains 12 residues. TCR beta cDNA was generated via 5'RACE template switching incorporating UMIs. TCRdb reprocessed the 5' RACE reads and stores each CDR3 protein as one record, lacking DNA. Here the sample table reports a few hundred thousand distinct CDR3 sequences. With respect to this clonotype: The target antigen is unknown.

Study conclusions and caveats: Whether expanded NKG2C-expressing T cell clones recognize HCMV is unknown. In a group of about 6 donors, dominant NKG2C+ clonotypes represented about 1.0-7.5% of CD8+ T cells.

The chain uses TRBV2 and TRBJ2-3; TCRdb's D call of TRBD2 is untestable without DNA. The sequenced sample consisted of blood T cells: a sorted CD56 or NKG2C T cell subset, CD4+ or CD8+ T cells, or bulk PBMC T cells (not recorded which). The receptor comes from a man aged 18 to 69 in good health. The CDR3 here is CASSEEERNRYF.